This entry lists 12 T cell receptor beta chains sequenced from one sample in a study of blood T cell repertoires in COVID-19. The protocol was immunoSEQ multiplex PCR, while the TCRdb copy is restricted to in-frame clones and leaves out a portion. The table records 90,000 to 120,000 clones, about four fifths of them present only once. The sample taken for sequencing was peripheral blood. These receptors came from a man aged 55-75 years with acute or convalescent COVID-19.

The chain is built from TRBV5-6 and TRBJ2-1; no firm D call. There are 14 residues in the CDR3. Per the germline V gene, CDR1 is SGHDT and CDR2 is YYEEEE. V lost 0 bases to trimming and J lost 8 bases, with 12 bases between them. The CDR3 loop is CASSLAVLVDEQFF. CDR3 sequence (DNA): TGTGCCAGCAGCTTGGCCGTGCTAGTGGATGAGCAGTTCTTC.

The chain employs TRBV24-1 and TRBJ1-6; tentatively, D is TRBD1 (5 bases). Looked up from germline, CDR1 is KGHDR and CDR2 is SFDVKD. This CDR3 region has 13 residues. V lost 9 bases to trimming and J lost 7 bases, with 12 bases between them. CDR3 sequence reads: CATRGTGNSPLHF. CDR3 in DNA: TGTGCCACCCGGGGGACGGGGAATTCACCCCTCCACTTT.

The chain combines TRBV5-1 with TRBJ1-3, with unresolved D. V was pared by 1 base and J by 0 bases, with 11 bases between. The CDR3 sequence is 16 residues long. Germline loops: CDR1 SGHRS, CDR2 YFSETQ. In nucleotides, the CDR3 is TGCGCCAGCAGCTTGTTGGCGGGGAGCTCTGGAAACACCATATATTTT. Translated, it gives CASSLLAGSSGNTIYF. The full variable domain, rest sourced from reference TRBV5-1 and TRBJ1-3, is KAGVTQTPRYLIKTRGQQVTLSCSPISGHRSVSWYQQTPGQGLQFLFEYFSETQRNKGNFPGRFSGRQFSNSRSEMNVSTLELGDSALYLCASSLLAGSSGNTIYFGEGSWLTVV.

This rearrangement joins TRBV27 to TRBJ1-2; D perhaps matches TRBD1 (6 bases). Germline V gene lookup returns CDR1 MNHEY and CDR2 SMNVEV (reference sequence). The CDR3 is made up of 13 amino acids. The V and J ends lost 8 bases and 7 bases respectively, with 17 bases between them. The CDR3 sequence: CASQARDKPGYTF. The CDR3 DNA is TGTGCCAGCCAAGCCCGGGACAAGCCTGGCTACACCTTC.

The rearrangement joins TRBV29-1 to TRBJ1-2; 8 bases fit TRBD1. The CDR3 has 13 residues. Germline CDR1 and CDR2: SQVTM and ANQGSEA. V lost 4 bases to trimming and J lost 2 bases; unmatched junction nucleotides: 3. This chain's CDR3 is CSVVQGVNYGYTF. In DNA, the CDR3 is TGCAGCGTTGTACAGGGGGTGAACTATGGCTACACCTTC.

V and J are TRBV2 and TRBJ2-7; 7 positions match TRBD2. Unmatched junction bases numbered 6, after V lost 6 bases and J lost 7 bases. Looked up from germline, CDR1 is SNHLY and CDR2 is FYNNEI. The CDR3 runs 12 residues. The CDR3 reads CASRILAVEQYF. In nucleotides, the CDR3 is TGTGCCAGCAGAATCCTAGCGGTAGAGCAGTACTTC.

This chain uses TRBV28 with TRBJ1-5; 10 nucleotides line up with TRBD1. In germline, CDR1 is MDHEN, CDR2 SYDVKM. The CDR3 contains 15 residues. After removal of 6 bases from V and 5 bases from J, the junction contained 7 bases not matched to a gene. CDR3 coding DNA: TGTGCCAGCAGCCCCCTGGGGACAGGGGATCAGCCCCAGCATTTT. This codes for CASSPLGTGDQPQHF.

The chain uses TRBV16 and TRBJ2-7; 7 bases fit TRBD1. Trimming cost V 3 bases and J 3 bases; bases outside gene matches: 5. The length of the CDR3 is 14 residues. CDR1 and CDR2 (germline): KGHSY, FQNENV. CDR3 in DNA: TGTGCCAGCAGCCACCAGGGGGAATACTACGAGCAGTACTTC. It translates to CASSHQGEYYEQYF. Full variable domain (remainder filled in from reference TRBV16 and TRBJ2-7): GEEVAQTPKHLVRGEGQKAKLYCAPIKGHSYVFWYQQVLKNEFKFLISFQNENVFDETGMPKERFSAKCLPNSPCSLEIQATKLEDSAVYFCASSHQGEYYEQYFGPGTRLTVT.

The J gene is TRBJ2-3, the V gene TRBV5-6, with 8 bases lining up with TRBD2. This CDR3 contains 13 residues. CDR1 SGHDT and CDR2 YYEEEE come from the germline V gene. Germline trimming cut 2 bases from V and 5 bases from J; bases unmatched to any gene: 1. The CDR3 reads CASSLAGVDTQYF. The CDR3, as DNA: TGTGCCAGCAGCTTAGCGGGAGTAGATACGCAGTATTTT.

This CDR3 is CASSTRLDQPQHF. CDR3 in DNA: TGTGCCAGCAGTACGCGTTTAGATCAGCCCCAGCATTTT. This chain joins TRBV28 and TRBJ1-5; D unresolved. This CDR3 is 13 amino acids long. From germline, CDR1 is MDHEN and CDR2 SYDVKM. V lost 5 bases and J lost 5, with 10 bases in between.

This sequence joins TRBV6-5 and TRBJ2-7; D is perhaps TRBD1 (6 bases). Per the germline V gene, CDR1 is MNHEY and CDR2 is SVGAGI. This CDR3 contains 15 residues. The ends were cut back, 3 bases at V and 2 bases at J, with 14 bases in the middle. The CDR3 coding sequence is TGTGCCAGCAGTTATTACCTAGGGGGAGCCTACGAGCAGTACTTC. It encodes CASSYYLGGAYEQYF.

This sequence joins TRBV27 and TRBJ1-5; 10 bases map to TRBD1. The CDR3 sequence is 16 residues long. Per germline, CDR1 MNHEY and CDR2 SMNVEV (reference sequence). Trimming at V came to 3 bases and at J to 2 bases, leaving 4 bases not matched to a gene. CDR3 coding DNA: TGTGCCAGCAGTTTCTACGGGACAGGGGGCAATCAGCCCCAGCATTTT. The encoded protein is CASSFYGTGGNQPQHF.